The TCR beta chain under discussion was sequenced for a study of blood T cell repertoires in COVID-19. The repertoire was sequenced with immunoSEQ multiplex PCR; TCRdb's copy has only in-frame clones and lacks some. In the table there are fewer than 150,000 clones, 82% of which are singletons. Unmatched junction bases numbered 3, after V lost 0 bases and J lost 3 bases. CDR3 length: 16 amino acids. The germline gives CDR1 KGHSH, CDR2 LQKENI. This receptor was identified in a woman older than 75 with acute or convalescent COVID-19. V is TRBV18 and J is TRBJ2-5; 11 bases line up with TRBD2. Material for sequencing was peripheral blood. The CDR3 loop is CASSPPLAGVEETQYF. CDR3 coding DNA: TGTGCCAGCTCACCACCACTAGCGGGAGTCGAAGAGACCCAGTACTTC. Full variable domain (outside the CDR3, taken from reference TRBV18 and TRBJ2-5): NAGVMQNPRHLVRRRGQEARLRCSPMKGHSHVYWYRQLPEEGLKFMVYLQKENIIDESGMPKERFSAEFPKEGPSILRIQQVVRGDSAAYFCASSPPLAGVEETQYFGPGTRLLVL.